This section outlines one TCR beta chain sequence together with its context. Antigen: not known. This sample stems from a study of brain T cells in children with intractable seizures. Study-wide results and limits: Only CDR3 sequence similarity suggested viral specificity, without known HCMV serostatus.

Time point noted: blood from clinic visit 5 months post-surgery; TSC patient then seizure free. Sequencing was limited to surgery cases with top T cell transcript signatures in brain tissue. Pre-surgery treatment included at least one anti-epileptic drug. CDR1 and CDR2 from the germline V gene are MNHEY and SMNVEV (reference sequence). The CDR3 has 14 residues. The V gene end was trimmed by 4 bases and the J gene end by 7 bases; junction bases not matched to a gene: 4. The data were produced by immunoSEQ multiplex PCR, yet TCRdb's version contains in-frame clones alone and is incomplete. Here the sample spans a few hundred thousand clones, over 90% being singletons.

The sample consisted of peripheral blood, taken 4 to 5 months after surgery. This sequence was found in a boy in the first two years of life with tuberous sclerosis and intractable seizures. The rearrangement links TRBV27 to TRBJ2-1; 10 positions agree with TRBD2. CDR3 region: CASSSSSGRNEQFF. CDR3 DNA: TGTGCCAGCAGTTCGTCTAGCGGGAGAAATGAGCAGTTCTTC.